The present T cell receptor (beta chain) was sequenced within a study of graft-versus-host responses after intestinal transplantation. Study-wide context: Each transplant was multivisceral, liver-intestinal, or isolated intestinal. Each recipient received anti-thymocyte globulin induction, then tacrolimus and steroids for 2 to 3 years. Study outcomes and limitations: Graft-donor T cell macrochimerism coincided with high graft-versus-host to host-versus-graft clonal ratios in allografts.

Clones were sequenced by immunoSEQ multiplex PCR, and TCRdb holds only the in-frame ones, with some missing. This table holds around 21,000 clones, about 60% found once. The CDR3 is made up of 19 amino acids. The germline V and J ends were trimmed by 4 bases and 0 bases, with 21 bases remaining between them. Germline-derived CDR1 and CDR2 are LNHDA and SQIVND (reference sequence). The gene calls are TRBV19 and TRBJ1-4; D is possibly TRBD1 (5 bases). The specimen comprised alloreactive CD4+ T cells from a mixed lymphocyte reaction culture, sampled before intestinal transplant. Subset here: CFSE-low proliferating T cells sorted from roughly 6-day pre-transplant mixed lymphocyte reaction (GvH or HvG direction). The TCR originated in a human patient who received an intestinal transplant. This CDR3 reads CASSTSGIAGEATNEKLFF. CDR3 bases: TGTGCCAGTAGTACCTCGGGAATAGCGGGGGAAGCAACTAATGAAAAACTGTTTTTT.